These 26 T cell receptor beta chains were sequenced from one sample in a study of tumor-infiltrating lymphocytes in primary liver carcinoma. From around 500 ng of total RNA, TCR beta-specific cDNA was reverse-transcribed using a constant-region primer. Each TCR beta library was derived from three nested multiplex PCR rounds that employed slightly modified ARM-PCR. For around 9 cycles apiece, the opening two PCR rounds ran with TRBV1-TRBV30 forward primers and a C-beta reverse primer. One entry per CDR3 protein, called by TCRdb with MiXCR from the multiplex PCR reads. The sample holds 99,000 or so distinct CDR3 sequences; roughly four fifths are singletons and the top ten take approximately 20%. Between about 18 and 33 mg of unsorted bulk tissue served as the source from which RNA and DNA were co-extracted. The sequenced material came from liver tumor tissue from sampling region 3. Described subset: tumor region T3, left-lateral pole. The receptor set was obtained from a man aged 40-55 years with primary liver carcinoma and hepatitis B virus infection.

A note on this clonotype: One end of the junction varies from germline; a read error may be responsible. V gene TRBV11-3 combines with J gene TRBJ2-1; D is unresolved. The length of the CDR3 is 12 residues. CDR1 is SGHNT and CDR2 is YENEEA in the germline V gene. The CDR3 DNA reads TGCGCCAGCAGCTTAAATGCCAATGAGCAGATCTTT. It codes for CASSLNANEQIF.

Worth noting for this clonotype: Because the CDR3 is missing its conserved closing phenylalanine or tryptophan, this is likely a read error. The J gene is TRBJ2-7, the V gene TRBV30; D gene uncertain. Germline-derived CDR1 and CDR2 are GTSNPN and SVGIG (reference sequence). CDR3 length equals 13 residues. V was cut by 1 base and J by 2 bases, with 9 bases left in between. CDR3 amino acids: CAWSGGRAYEQYL. The CDR3 nucleotides read TGTGCCTGGAGTGGAGGTAGGGCCTACGAGCAGTACTTA.

Concerning this clonotype: A junction end diverges from the germline sequence, so it may reflect a read error. The chain couples TRBV29-1 to TRBJ2-7; no reliable D call. The CDR3 covers 13 residues. CDR1 is SQVTM and CDR2 is ANQGSEA in the germline V gene. DNA of the CDR3: TGCAGTGTTGCCCCGATAGGGTTCCACGAGCAGTACTTC. Residues: CSVAPIGFHEQYF.

As to this clonotype: Its ends do not fully match the called genes, so a read error is possible. V usage is TRBV10-3 and J usage is TRBJ2-2; D remains unclear. The length of the CDR3 is 18 residues. CDR1 and CDR2 from the germline V gene are ENHRY and SYGVKD. DNA for the CDR3: TGCGCCATCAGTGATGAAATTGTGTTGATAGGGAACACCGGGGAGCTGTTTTTT. It specifies CAISDEIVLIGNTGELFF.

This clonotype came up many times. A much larger clone sits a single nucleotide away, making a read error possible. V usage is TRBV11-2 and J usage is TRBJ1-2, with D perhaps matching TRBD1 (6 bases). The CDR3 is 13 residues long. CDR1 SGHAT and CDR2 FQNNGV come from the germline V gene. CDR3 sequence: CACSSNPGEGYTF. CDR3 nucleotides: TGTGCCTGCAGCTCTAACCCAGGGGAAGGCTACACCTTC.

The J gene is TRBJ1-1, the V gene TRBV12-3 or TRBV12-4; no clear D gene. This CDR3 region has 15 residues. CDR3 sequence: CTSSLVSGQGTEAFF. Written as DNA, the CDR3 is TGTACAAGCAGTTTAGTCTCAGGCCAAGGAACTGAAGCTTTCTTT.

The sample holds many counts of this clonotype. The gene calls are TRBV29-1 and TRBJ2-3; the match to TRBD2 covers 15 bases. This CDR3 comprises 15 residues. Trimming removed 4 bases from V and 6 bases from J; junction bases left unmatched: 5. CDR1 and CDR2 from the germline V gene are SQVTM and ANQGSEA. The CDR3 is CSVVRGLAGGDTQYF. In DNA, the CDR3 is TGCAGCGTTGTTAGAGGACTAGCGGGAGGGGATACGCAGTATTTT.

Details on this clonotype: One end of the junction does not line up with germline, which may come from a read error. The chain joins TRBV6-5 to TRBJ1-2; tentatively, D is TRBD1 (5 bases). Germline CDR1 reads MNHEY; CDR2 reads SVGAGI. CDR3 length: 14 residues. The CDR3 DNA reads as TGTGCCGGCACCCCTGGGAGGGGCGGCTATGGCTACACGTTC. This encodes CAGTPGRGGYGYTF.

To note about this clonotype: One end of the junction does not line up with germline, which may come from a read error. This chain joins TRBV6-5 and TRBJ2-7, with a possible D match to TRBD2 (5 bases). Germline V gene data show CDR1 as MNHEY and CDR2 as SVGAGI. The CDR3 sequence is 14 residues long. The CDR3 DNA follows: TGCGCCAGCAGTGCCGGGATAGGGCCCTCCGAGCAGTACTTC. Encoded protein: CASSAGIGPSEQYF.

The chain is built from TRBV11-2 and TRBJ2-6, with 8 bases identical to TRBD1. Germline assignment: CDR1 SGHAT and CDR2 FQNNGV. The CDR3 is 21 residues long. V was pared by 5 bases and J by 17 bases, with 35 bases of the junction left unmatched. CDR3 DNA sequence: TGTGCCAGCAGCATGAGGGGAGACAGGGGCATTTCCCTCTCTGGGGCCAAGGTCTTGACTTTC. Encoded protein: CASSMRGDRGISLSGAKVLTF.

This clonotype was seen ten or more times. This rearrangement joins TRBV7-8 to TRBJ2-6; possible D gene TRBD2, 5 bases. Trimming removed 4 bases at V and 0 bases at J, with 10 bases between. Looked up from germline, CDR1 is SGHVS and CDR2 is FQNEAQ. The CDR3 has 16 residues. CDR3 residues: CASSSPEGSGANVLTF. CDR3 coding DNA: TGTGCCAGCAGCTCCCCCGAGGGCTCTGGGGCCAACGTCCTGACTTTC.

The chain recombines TRBV5-4 with TRBJ2-2; D perhaps matches TRBD1 (7 bases). Germline V gene sequence: CDR1 SGHNT, CDR2 YYREEE (reference sequence). V lost 8 bases, J lost 11 bases, and 28 bases lay in between. The CDR3 sequence is 16 residues long. The CDR3 here is CARSVAQGGGTRELFF. CDR3 DNA sequence: TGTGCCAGGAGCGTGGCCCAGGGGGGAGGCACCAGAGAGCTGTTTTTT.

Comments on this clonotype: The junction does not match germline at one end; this may be a read error. The chain employs TRBV6-2 or TRBV6-3 and TRBJ1-2, with TRBD1 identical over 7 bases. In germline, CDR1 is MNHEY, CDR2 SVGEGT. The CDR3 covers 13 residues. Here the CDR3 reads CASNAGTDYDYTF. The CDR3 DNA sequence: TGTGCCAGCAACGCCGGGACAGACTATGACTACACCTTC.

About this clonotype itself: Since no conserved phenylalanine or tryptophan closes the CDR3, a read error is the likely cause. The limits of the CDR3 on the DNA are not certain, so only TCRdb's listed CDR3 is given. This rearrangement joins TRBV11-3 to TRBJ2-1. Germline assignment: CDR1 SGHNT and CDR2 YENEEA. Ends included, the CDR3 has 12 residues. The CDR3 here is CASSLNANEQSY.

A word on this clonotype: Compared with germline, one end of the junction differs, possibly owing to a read error. The genes are TRBV4-1 and TRBJ2-1; D is possibly TRBD2 (6 bases). This CDR3 has 16 residues. Germline V gene lookup returns CDR1 MGHRA and CDR2 YSYEKL. The CDR3 is CASSQASGGRYKEQFF. Here the CDR3 DNA reads TGCGCCAGCAGCCAAGCGAGTGGTGGGAGGTACAAAGAGCAGTTCTTC.

This rearrangement joins TRBV6-6 to TRBJ2-7, with D perhaps assigned TRBD1 or TRBD2 (6 bases each). This CDR3 contains 16 residues. V dropped 2 bases and J dropped 10 bases, with 24 bases sitting between them. Per the germline V gene, CDR1 is MNHNY and CDR2 is SVGAGI (reference sequence). Written as DNA, the CDR3 is TGTGCCAGCAGTTACGGGCTGGGGGGCCAAGGCGACGGACAGTACTTC. Its protein product is CASSYGLGGQGDGQYF.

This clonotype was found many times. A clone one base away is much larger, so this may be a read error. V gene TRBV6-8 combines with J gene TRBJ1-2, with D possibly matching TRBD1 (5 bases). The germline V gene encodes CDR1 MNHGY and CDR2 SAAAGT. V lost 4 bases, J lost 2 bases, and 23 bases lay in between. The CDR3 spans 18 residues. The CDR3 loop reads CASSCPASAYRMNYGYTF. The CDR3 coding sequence is TGTGCCAGCAGTTGCCCGGCGAGTGCGTACAGGATGAACTATGGCTACACCTTC.

This clonotype has ten or more counts. The chain carries TRBV5-1 and TRBJ2-2, with D possibly TRBD1 on 5 matching bases. Trimming left V 1 base short and J 1 base short, with 11 bases between. The CDR3 is 16 amino acids. CDR1 SGHRS and CDR2 YFSETQ come from the germline V gene. DNA for the CDR3: TGCGCCAGCAGCTTGCTTCAGGGATTGAACACCGGGGAGCTGTTTTTT. This encodes CASSLLQGLNTGELFF. The complete variable domain, with remaining parts taken from reference TRBV5-1 and TRBJ2-2, reads KAGVTQTPRYLIKTRGQQVTLSCSPISGHRSVSWYQQTPGQGLQFLFEYFSETQRNKGNFPGRFSGRQFSNSRSEMNVSTLELGDSALYLCASSLLQGLNTGELFFGEGSRLTVL.

By its share, this clonotype is medium-sized. The gene calls are TRBV4-3 and TRBJ2-5, with 12 bases lining up with TRBD2. The CDR3 spans 17 residues. The germline CDR1 and CDR2 sequences are LGHNA and YSLEER. Trimming at V came to 1 base and at J to 5 bases, leaving 8 bases not matched to a gene. This CDR3 reads CASSQAASGRALETQYF. The CDR3 nucleotides are TGCGCCAGCAGCCAAGCGGCTAGCGGGAGGGCCCTGGAGACCCAGTACTTC.

Details on this clonotype: This may come from a read error, since a much larger clone is one base off. This chain links TRBV28 with TRBJ1-1; D call uncertain. The length of the CDR3 is 13 residues. The V gene's germline CDR1 is MDHEN and CDR2 SYDVKM. CDR3 bases: TGTGTCAGCAGTTTAAAACCGAATGCTGAAGCTTTCTTT. It yields the protein CVSSLKPNAEAFF.

On this clonotype: A read error is likely, as this CDR3 ends without the conserved phenylalanine or tryptophan. This chain uses TRBV4-2 with TRBJ2-7, with TRBD2 identical over 8 bases. Germline V gene sequence: CDR1 LGHNA, CDR2 YNFKEQ. V lost 0 bases, J lost 7 bases, and 11 bases stayed unmatched. The CDR3 has 16 amino acids. The CDR3 region has the DNA TGTGCCAGCAGCCAAGATAGGGCTAGCGGGTACTATGAGCAGTACATC. Protein: CASSQDRASGYYEQYI.

In regard to this clonotype: Sequence at one end of the junction differs from germline and may be a read error. This chain joins TRBV6-1 and TRBJ1-5; D possibly corresponds to TRBD1 (5 bases). CDR1 and CDR2 from the germline V gene are MNHNS and SASEGT. The length of the CDR3 is 14 residues. The CDR3 loop is CASSEEGLLGPHYF. CDR3 nucleotide sequence: TGTGCCAGCAGTGAAGAGGGGCTCCTGGGACCCCATTATTTT.

With respect to this clonotype: A much larger clonotype is one base distant, so this may be a read error. J is TRBJ2-7 and V is TRBV18; TRBD2 matches 9 bases. CDR1 and CDR2 (germline): KGHSH, LQKENI. Losses at the gene ends were 4 bases for V and 5 bases for J; bases not matched to a gene: 3. This CDR3 contains 13 residues. CDR3 nucleotide sequence: TGTGCCAGCTCACGAGTAGCGGGAGACGAGCAGTACTTC. Translated: CASSRVAGDEQYF.

J is TRBJ2-5 and V is TRBV6-2 or TRBV6-3; D is uncertain. V was trimmed by 2 bases and J by 13 bases, leaving 20 bases between them. Germline CDR1 MNHEY, CDR2 SVGEGT. The CDR3 totals 14 residues. The CDR3 protein is CASSYTGGQETLYF. The CDR3 DNA follows: TGTGCCAGCAGTTACACGGGTGGCCAAGAGACGCTGTACTTC.

V gene TRBV11-2 combines with J gene TRBJ2-3, with a tentative D call TRBD2 (6 bases). V lost 5 bases and J lost 6, with 18 bases in between. This CDR3 spans 15 amino acids. Germline V gives CDR1 SGHAT, CDR2 FQNNGV. CDR3 amino acids: CASSPAQGGADTQYF. The CDR3 DNA sequence: TGTGCCAGCAGCCCAGCCCAGGGCGGGGCCGATACGCAGTATTTT.

CDR3 protein: CASIGGAGTQYF. In DNA form, the CDR3 reads TGTGCCAGCATCGGGGGGGCCGGTACGCAGTATTTT. The chain links TRBV6-5 to TRBJ2-3; TRBD2 matches 8 bases. The germline CDR1 and CDR2 sequences are MNHEY and SVGAGI. J was trimmed by 8 bases and V by 7 bases; bases with no gene match: 5. The CDR3 sequence is 12 residues long.